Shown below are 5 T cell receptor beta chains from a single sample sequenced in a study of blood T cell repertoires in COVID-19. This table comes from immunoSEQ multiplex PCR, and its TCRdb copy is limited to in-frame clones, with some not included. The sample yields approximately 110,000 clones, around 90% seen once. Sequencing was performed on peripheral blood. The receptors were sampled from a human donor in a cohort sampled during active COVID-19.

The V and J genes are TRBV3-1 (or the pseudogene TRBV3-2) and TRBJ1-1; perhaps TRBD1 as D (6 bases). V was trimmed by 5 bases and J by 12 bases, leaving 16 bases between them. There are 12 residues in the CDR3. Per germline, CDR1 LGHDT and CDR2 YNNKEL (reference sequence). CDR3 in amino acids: CASSATGTVTFF. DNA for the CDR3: TGTGCCAGCAGCGCGACAGGCACCGTGACTTTCTTT.

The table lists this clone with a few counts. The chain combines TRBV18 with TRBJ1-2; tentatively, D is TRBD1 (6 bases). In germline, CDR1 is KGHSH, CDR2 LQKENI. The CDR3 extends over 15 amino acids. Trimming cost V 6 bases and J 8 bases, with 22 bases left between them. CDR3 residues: CASSPPKQGLYGYTF. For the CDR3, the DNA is TGTGCCAGCTCGCCTCCCAAACAGGGTTTGTACGGCTACACCTTC.

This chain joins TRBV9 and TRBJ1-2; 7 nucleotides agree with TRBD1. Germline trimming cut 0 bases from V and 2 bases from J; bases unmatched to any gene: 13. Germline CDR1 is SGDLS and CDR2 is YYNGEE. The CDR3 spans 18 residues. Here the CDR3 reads CASSVGAEKRDSNYGYTF. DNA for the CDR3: TGTGCCAGCAGCGTAGGCGCAGAGAAAAGGGACAGCAACTATGGCTACACCTTC.

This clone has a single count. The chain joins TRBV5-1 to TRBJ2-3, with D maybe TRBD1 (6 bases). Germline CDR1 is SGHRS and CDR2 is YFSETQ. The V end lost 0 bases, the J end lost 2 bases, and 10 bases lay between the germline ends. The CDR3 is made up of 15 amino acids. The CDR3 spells CASSLDRQATDTQYF. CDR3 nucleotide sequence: TGCGCCAGCAGCTTGGACAGACAGGCCACAGATACGCAGTATTTT.

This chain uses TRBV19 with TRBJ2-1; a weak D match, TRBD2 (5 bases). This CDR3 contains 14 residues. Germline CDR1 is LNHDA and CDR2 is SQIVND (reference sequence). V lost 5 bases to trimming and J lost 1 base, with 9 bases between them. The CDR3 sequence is CASSAGPSYNEQFF. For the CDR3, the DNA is TGTGCCAGTAGTGCGGGTCCTTCCTACAATGAGCAGTTCTTC.